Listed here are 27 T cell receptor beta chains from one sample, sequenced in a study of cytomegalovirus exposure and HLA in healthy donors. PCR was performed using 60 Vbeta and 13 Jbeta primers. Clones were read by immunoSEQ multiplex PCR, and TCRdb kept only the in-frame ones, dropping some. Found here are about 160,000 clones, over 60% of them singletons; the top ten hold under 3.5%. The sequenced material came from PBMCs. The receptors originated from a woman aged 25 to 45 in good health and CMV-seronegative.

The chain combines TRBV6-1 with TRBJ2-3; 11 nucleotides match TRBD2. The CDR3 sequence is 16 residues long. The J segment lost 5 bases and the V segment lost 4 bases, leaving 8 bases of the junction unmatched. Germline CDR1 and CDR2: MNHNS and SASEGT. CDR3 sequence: CASSGQLAGAGDTQYF. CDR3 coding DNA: TGTGCCAGCAGTGGCCAACTAGCGGGAGCGGGAGATACGCAGTATTTT.

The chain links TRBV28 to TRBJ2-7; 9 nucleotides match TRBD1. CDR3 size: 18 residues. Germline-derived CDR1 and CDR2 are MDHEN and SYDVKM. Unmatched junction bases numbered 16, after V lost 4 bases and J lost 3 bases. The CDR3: CASSYLRFTGQGNYEQYF. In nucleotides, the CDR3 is TGTGCCAGCAGTTATTTAAGATTTACGGGACAGGGTAACTACGAGCAGTACTTC.

The DNA for the CDR3 is TGCAGCGTTGAAGAACAGGGGAATCAGCCCCAGCATTTT. This sequence encodes CSVEEQGNQPQHF. The chain links TRBV29-1 to TRBJ1-5; 7 bases match TRBD1. This CDR3 has 13 residues. Unmatched junction bases numbered 0, after V lost 0 bases and J lost 4 bases. CDR1 and CDR2 from the germline V gene are SQVTM and ANQGSEA.

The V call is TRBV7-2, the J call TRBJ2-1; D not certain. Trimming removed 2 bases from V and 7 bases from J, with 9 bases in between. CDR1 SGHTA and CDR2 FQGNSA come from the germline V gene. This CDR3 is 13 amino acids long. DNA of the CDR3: TGTGCCAGCAGCTTAAACACACAAAATGAGCAGTTCTTC. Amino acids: CASSLNTQNEQFF. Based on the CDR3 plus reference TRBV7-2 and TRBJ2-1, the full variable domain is GAGVSQSPSNKVTEKGKDVELRCDPISGHTALYWYRQSLGQGLEFLIYFQGNSAPDKSGLPSDRFSAERTGGSVSTLTIQRTQQEDSAVYLCASSLNTQNEQFFGPGTRLTVL.

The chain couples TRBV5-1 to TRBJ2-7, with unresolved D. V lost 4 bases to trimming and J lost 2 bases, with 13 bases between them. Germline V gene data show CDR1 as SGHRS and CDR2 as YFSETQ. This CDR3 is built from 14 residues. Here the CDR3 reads CASSPPSVTYEQYF. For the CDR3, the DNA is TGCGCCAGCAGCCCGCCCTCGGTTACCTACGAGCAGTACTTC.

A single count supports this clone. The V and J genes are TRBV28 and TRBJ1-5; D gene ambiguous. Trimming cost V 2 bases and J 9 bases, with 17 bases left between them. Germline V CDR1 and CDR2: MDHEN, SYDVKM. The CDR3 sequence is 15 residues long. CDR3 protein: CASSLKARRLWPQHF. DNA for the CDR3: TGTGCCAGCAGTTTAAAGGCCCGGCGGCTGTGGCCCCAGCATTTT.

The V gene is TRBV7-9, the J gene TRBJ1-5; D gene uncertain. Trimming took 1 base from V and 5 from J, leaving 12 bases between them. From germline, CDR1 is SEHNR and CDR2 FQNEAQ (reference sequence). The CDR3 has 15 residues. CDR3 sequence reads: CASSLDATADQPQHF. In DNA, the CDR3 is TGTGCCAGCAGCTTAGATGCAACCGCGGATCAGCCCCAGCATTTT.

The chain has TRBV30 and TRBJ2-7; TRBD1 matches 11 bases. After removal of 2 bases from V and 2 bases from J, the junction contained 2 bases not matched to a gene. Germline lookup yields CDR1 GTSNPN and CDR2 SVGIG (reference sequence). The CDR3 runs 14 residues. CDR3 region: CAWSTGQGAYEQYF. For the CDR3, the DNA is TGTGCCTGGAGTACGGGACAGGGGGCCTACGAGCAGTACTTC.

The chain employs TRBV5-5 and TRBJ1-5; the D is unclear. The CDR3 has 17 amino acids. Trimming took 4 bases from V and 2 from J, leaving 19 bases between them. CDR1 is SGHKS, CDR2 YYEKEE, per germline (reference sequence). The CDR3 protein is CASSHYARGSGNQPQHF. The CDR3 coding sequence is TGTGCCAGCAGCCATTATGCCCGGGGAAGTGGCAATCAGCCCCAGCATTTT. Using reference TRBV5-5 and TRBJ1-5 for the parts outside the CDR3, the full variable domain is DAGVTQSPTHLIKTRGQQVTLRCSPISGHKSVSWYQQVLGQGPQFIFQYYEKEERGRGNFPDRFSARQFPNYSSELNVNALLLGDSALYLCASSHYARGSGNQPQHFGDGTRLSIL.

CDR3 loop: CASSDPQGGTDTQYF. CDR3 DNA sequence: TGTGCCAGTTCTGATCCCCAGGGGGGTACAGATACGCAGTATTTT. V is TRBV19 and J is TRBJ2-3; a possible D gene is TRBD1 (7 bases). The germline V gene encodes CDR1 LNHDA and CDR2 SQIVND (reference sequence). The CDR3 loop spans 15 amino acids. The V end lost 8 bases, the J end lost 3 bases, and 18 bases lay between the germline ends.

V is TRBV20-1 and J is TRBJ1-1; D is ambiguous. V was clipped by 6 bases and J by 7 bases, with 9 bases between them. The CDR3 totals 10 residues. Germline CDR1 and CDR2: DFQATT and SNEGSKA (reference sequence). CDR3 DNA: TGCAGTGCGTCCTCAGGTGAAGCTTTCTTT. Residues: CSASSGEAFF.

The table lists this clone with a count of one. The CDR3 here is CASTLPGQANTGELFF. In DNA, the CDR3 is TGTGCCAGCACGCTCCCGGGACAGGCGAACACCGGGGAGCTGTTTTTT. The rearrangement joins TRBV7-9 to TRBJ2-2; 8 nucleotides match TRBD1. Germline assignment: CDR1 SEHNR and CDR2 FQNEAQ (reference sequence). The ends lost 7 bases at V and 0 bases at J; junction bases unmatched: 7. CDR3 length equals 16 residues. Variable domain in full (rest from reference TRBV7-9 and TRBJ2-2): DTGVSQNPRHKITKRGQNVTFRCDPISEHNRLYWYRQTLGQGPEFLTYFQNEAQLEKSRLLSDRFSAERPKGSFSTLEIQRTEQGDSAMYLCASTLPGQANTGELFFGEGSRLTVL.

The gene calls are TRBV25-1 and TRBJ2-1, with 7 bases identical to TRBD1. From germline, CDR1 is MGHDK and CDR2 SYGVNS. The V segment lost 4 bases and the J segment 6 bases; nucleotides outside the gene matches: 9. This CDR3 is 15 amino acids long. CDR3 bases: TGTGCCAGCAGTGGAGGAATTGCAGGGGGCAATGAGCAGTTCTTC. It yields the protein CASSGGIAGGNEQFF.

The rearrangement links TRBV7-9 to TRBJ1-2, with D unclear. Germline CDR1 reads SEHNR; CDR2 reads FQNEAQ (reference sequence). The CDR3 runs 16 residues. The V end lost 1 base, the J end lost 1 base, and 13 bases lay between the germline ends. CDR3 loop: CASSLGGSSINYGYTF. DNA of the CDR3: TGTGCCAGCAGCTTAGGAGGGAGTAGTATTAACTATGGCTACACCTTC.

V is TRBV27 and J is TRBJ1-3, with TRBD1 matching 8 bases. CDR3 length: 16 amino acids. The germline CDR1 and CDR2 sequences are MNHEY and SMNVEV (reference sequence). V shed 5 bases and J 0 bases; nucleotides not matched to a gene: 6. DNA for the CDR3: TGTGCCAGCAGTCCGGGACAGGCGTTCTCTGGAAACACCATATATTTT. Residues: CASSPGQAFSGNTIYF.

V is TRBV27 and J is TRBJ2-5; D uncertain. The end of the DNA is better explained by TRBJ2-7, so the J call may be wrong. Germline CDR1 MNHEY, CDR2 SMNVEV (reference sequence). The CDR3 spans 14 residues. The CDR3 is CASSLVGGRYEQYF. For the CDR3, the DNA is TGTGCCAGCAGTTTGGTTGGCGGAAGATACGAGCAGTACTTC.

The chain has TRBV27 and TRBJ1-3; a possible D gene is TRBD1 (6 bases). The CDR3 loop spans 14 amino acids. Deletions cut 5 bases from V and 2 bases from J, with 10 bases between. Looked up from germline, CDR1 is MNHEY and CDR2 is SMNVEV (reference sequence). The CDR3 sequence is CASSLTGAGNTIYF. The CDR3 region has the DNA TGTGCCAGCAGTCTGACAGGAGCTGGAAACACCATATATTTT.

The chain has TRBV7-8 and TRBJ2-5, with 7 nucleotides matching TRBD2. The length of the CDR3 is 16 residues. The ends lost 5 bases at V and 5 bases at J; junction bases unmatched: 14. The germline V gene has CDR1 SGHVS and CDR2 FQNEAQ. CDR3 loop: CASSPLTLAGQETQYF. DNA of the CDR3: TGTGCCAGCAGCCCGCTTACCTTAGCGGGCCAGGAGACCCAGTACTTC. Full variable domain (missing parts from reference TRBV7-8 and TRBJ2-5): GAGVSQSPRYKVAKRGQDVALRCDPISGHVSLFWYQQALGQGPEFLTYFQNEAQLDKSGLPSDRFFAERPEGSVSTLKIQRTQQEDSAVYLCASSPLTLAGQETQYFGPGTRLLVL.

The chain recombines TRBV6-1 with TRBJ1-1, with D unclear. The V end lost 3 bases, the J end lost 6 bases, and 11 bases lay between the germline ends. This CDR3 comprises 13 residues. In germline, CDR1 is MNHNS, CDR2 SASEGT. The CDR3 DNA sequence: TGTGCCAGCAGTGATTACATCCCCGCTGAAGCTTTCTTT. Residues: CASSDYIPAEAFF.

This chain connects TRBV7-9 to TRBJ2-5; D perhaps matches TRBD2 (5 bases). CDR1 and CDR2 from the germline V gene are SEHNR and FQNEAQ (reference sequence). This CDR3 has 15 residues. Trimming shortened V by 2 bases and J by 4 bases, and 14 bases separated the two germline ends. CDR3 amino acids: CASSLLGSRVETQYF. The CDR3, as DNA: TGTGCCAGCAGCTTATTGGGGAGTCGGGTAGAGACCCAGTACTTC.

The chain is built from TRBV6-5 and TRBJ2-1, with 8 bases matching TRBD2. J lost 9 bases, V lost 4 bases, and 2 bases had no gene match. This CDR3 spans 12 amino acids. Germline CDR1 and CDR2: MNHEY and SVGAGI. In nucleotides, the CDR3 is TGTGCCAGCAGTTCCGGGACTAGTGAGCAGTTCTTC. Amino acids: CASSSGTSEQFF.

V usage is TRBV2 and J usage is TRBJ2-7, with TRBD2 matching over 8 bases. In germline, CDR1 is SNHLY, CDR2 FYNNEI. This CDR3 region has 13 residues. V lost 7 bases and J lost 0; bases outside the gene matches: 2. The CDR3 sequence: CASNGGGSYEQYF. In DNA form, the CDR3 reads TGTGCCAGCAACGGGGGGGGCTCCTACGAGCAGTACTTC.

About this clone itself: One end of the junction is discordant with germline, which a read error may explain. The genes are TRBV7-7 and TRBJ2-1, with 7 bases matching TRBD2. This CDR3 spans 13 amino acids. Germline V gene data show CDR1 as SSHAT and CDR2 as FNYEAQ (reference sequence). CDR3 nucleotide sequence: TGTGCTAGCAGCCAAGCGGGAAACAATGAGCAGTTCTTC. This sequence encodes CASSQAGNNEQFF. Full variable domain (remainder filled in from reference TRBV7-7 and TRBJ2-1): GAGVSQSPRYKVTKRGQDVTLRCDPISSHATLYWYQQALGQGPEFLTYFNYEAQPDKSGLPSDRFSAERPEGSISTLTIQRTEQRDSAMYRCASSQAGNNEQFFGPGTRLTVL.

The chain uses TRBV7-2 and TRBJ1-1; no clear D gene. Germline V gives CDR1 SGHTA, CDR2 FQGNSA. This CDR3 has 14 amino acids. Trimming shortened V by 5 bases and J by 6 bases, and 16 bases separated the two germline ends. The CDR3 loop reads CASSEGWGSAEAFF. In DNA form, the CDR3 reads TGTGCCAGCAGCGAAGGTTGGGGTAGCGCTGAAGCTTTCTTT.

CDR3 bases: TGTGCCAGCAGCGTGGGTGGACTAGCGGAGCCAAGCTCCTACGAGCAGTACTTC. It encodes CASSVGGLAEPSSYEQYF. This chain joins TRBV9 and TRBJ2-7; 10 bases match TRBD2. The CDR3 runs 18 residues. V was pared by 2 bases and J by 0 bases, with 11 bases of the junction left unmatched. Germline CDR1 SGDLS, CDR2 YYNGEE.

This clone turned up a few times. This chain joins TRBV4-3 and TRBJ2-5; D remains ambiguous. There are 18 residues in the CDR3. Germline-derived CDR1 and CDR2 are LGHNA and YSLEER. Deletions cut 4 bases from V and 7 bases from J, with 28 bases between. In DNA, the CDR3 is TGCGCCAGCAGCCCTTCGTTAGGTTTGGGCGATAATTTGGGGACCCAGTACTTC. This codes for CASSPSLGLGDNLGTQYF.

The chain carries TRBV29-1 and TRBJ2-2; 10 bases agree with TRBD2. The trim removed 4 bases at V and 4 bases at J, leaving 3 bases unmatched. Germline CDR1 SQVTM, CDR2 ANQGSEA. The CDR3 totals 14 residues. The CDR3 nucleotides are TGCAGCGTTGCTAGCGGGAGTGGCACCGGGGAGCTGTTTTTT. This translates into CSVASGSGTGELFF.